Described below is a single T cell receptor (beta chain) sequence and its context. The data originate from a study of blood T cell repertoires in COVID-19. Overall study context: COVID-19 samples collected from the United States, Italy and Spain covered acute and convalescent phases. In each case, the material was cDNA or gDNA derived from T cells, B-cell-depleted T cells, or PBMCs.

The CDR3 sequence is 15 residues long. The junction had 7 bases not matched to a gene; V was cut back by 1 base and J by 6 bases. Germline CDR1 and CDR2: SNHLY and FYNNEI. In the authors' workflow: Amplification of reference gene primers provided the estimated nucleated cell counts. Using immunoSEQ multiplex PCR, the repertoire was profiled, and TCRdb retains in-frame clones only, with some absent. From that table come the V and J calls and clone size; the DNA was used to work out D and trimming. The profile shows some 97,000 clones, around four fifths of them singletons. The receptor was derived from a man aged 50-60 years with active or convalescent COVID-19. Sequenced input: peripheral blood. The chain couples TRBV2 to TRBJ2-3; 7 bases align to TRBD2. The CDR3 reads CASSEGYGGTDTQYF. The CDR3, as DNA: TGTGCCAGCAGTGAAGGATACGGGGGGACGGATACGCAGTATTTT.